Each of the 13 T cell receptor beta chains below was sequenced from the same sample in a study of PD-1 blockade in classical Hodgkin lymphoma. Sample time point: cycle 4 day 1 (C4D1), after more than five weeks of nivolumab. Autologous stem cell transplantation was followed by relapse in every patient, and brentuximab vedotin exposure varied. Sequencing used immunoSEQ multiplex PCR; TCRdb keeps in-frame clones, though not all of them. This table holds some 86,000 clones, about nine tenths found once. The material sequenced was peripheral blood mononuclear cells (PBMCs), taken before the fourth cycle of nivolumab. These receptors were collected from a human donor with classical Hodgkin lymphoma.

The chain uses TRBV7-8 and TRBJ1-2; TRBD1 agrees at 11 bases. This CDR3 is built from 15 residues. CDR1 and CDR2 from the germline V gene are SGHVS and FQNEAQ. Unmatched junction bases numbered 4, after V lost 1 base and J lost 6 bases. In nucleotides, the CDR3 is TGTGCCAGCAGCTTAGGGACAGGGGGCTTGGATGGCTACACCTTC. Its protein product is CASSLGTGGLDGYTF.

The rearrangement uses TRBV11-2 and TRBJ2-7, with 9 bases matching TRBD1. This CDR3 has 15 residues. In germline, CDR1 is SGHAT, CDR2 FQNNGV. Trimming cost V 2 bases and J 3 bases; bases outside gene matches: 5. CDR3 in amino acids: CASSLNRGLGYEQYF. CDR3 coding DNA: TGTGCCAGCAGCTTAAACAGGGGGCTTGGCTACGAGCAGTACTTC.

CDR3: CANPITQYF. In nucleotides, the CDR3 is TGTGCCAACCCTATCACCCAGTACTTC. The chain links TRBV2 to TRBJ2-5; D is unresolved. V was cut by 10 bases and J by 8 bases, with 8 bases left in between. Per germline, CDR1 SNHLY and CDR2 FYNNEI. This CDR3 spans 9 amino acids.

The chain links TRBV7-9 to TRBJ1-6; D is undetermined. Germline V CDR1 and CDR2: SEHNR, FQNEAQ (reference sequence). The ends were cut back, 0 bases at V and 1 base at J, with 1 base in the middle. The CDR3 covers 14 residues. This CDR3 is CASSLASYNSPLHF. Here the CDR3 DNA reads TGTGCCAGCAGCTTAGCTTCCTATAATTCACCCCTCCACTTT.

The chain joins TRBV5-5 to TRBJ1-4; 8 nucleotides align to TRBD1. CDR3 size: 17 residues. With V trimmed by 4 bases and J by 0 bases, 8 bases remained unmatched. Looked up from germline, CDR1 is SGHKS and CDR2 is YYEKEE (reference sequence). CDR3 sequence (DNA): TGTGCCAGCAGCGGACAGGGCGGAACCTCAACTAATGAAAAACTGTTTTTT. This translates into CASSGQGGTSTNEKLFF.

This CDR3 reads CASGLGDSSEETQYF. CDR3 bases: TGTGCTAGTGGTCTGGGCGACAGCTCAGAAGAGACCCAGTACTTC. The chain recombines TRBV12-5 with TRBJ2-5, with D possibly TRBD1 on 5 matching bases. The CDR3 runs to 15 residues. V was pared by 5 bases and J by 3 bases, with 16 bases between. The germline gives CDR1 LGHNT, CDR2 FRNRAP.

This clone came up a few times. The CDR3 region is CASVGTYEQYF. CDR3 in DNA: TGTGCCAGCGTGGGAACCTACGAGCAGTACTTC. The rearrangement joins TRBV7-9 to TRBJ2-7, with D hard to call. The CDR3 has 11 residues. Per germline, CDR1 SEHNR and CDR2 FQNEAQ (reference sequence). Trimming stripped 8 bases from V and 2 bases from J, with 7 bases between.

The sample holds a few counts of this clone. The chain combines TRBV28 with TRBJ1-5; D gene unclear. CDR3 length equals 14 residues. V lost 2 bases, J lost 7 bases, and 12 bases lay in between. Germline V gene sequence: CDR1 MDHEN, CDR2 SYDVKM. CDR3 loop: CASSLTADVQPQHF. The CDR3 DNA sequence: TGTGCCAGCAGTTTAACGGCGGATGTACAGCCCCAGCATTTT.

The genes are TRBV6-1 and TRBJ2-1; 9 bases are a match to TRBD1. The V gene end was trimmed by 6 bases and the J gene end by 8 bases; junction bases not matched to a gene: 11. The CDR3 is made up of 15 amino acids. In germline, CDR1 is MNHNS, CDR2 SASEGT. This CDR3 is CASRDPGQGGDEQFF. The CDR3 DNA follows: TGTGCCAGCAGAGACCCGGGACAGGGAGGGGATGAGCAGTTCTTC.

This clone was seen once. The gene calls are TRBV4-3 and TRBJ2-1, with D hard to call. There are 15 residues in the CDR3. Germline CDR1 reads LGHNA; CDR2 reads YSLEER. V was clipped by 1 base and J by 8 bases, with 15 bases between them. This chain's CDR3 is CASSQGGSPYDEQFF. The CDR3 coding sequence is TGCGCCAGCAGCCAAGGGGGTAGCCCGTACGATGAGCAGTTCTTC.

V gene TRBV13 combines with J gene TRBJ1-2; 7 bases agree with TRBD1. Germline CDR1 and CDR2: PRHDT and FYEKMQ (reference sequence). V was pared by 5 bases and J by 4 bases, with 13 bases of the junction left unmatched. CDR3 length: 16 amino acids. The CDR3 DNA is TGTGCCAGCAGCGAACCCCGAACAGGGGAATTCTATGGCTACACCTTC. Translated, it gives CASSEPRTGEFYGYTF.

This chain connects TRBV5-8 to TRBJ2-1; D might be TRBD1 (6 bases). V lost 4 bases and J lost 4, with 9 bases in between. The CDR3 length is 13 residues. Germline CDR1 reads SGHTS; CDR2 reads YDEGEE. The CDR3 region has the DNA TGTGCCAGCAGCGATACAGGGTACAATGAGCAGTTCTTC. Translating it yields CASSDTGYNEQFF.

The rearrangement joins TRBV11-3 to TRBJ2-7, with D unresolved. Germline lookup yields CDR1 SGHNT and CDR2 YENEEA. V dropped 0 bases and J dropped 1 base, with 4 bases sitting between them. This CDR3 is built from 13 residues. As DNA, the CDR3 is TGTGCCAGCAGCTTAGAGGGTTCCTACGAGCAGTACTTC. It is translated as CASSLEGSYEQYF.